The following is a T cell receptor (beta chain) sequence with its context. Its antigen is unidentified. This CDR3 region has 12 residues. Germline-derived CDR1 and CDR2 are GTSNPN and SVGIG (reference sequence). The ends lost 1 base at V and 9 bases at J; junction bases unmatched: 5. With 60 Vbeta and 13 Jbeta primers, the PCR was carried out. Using immunoSEQ multiplex PCR, the repertoire was profiled, and TCRdb retains in-frame clones only, with some absent. The repertoire includes about 45,000 clones, roughly half of them detected once, and roughly 6% sits in the top ten. The sample comes from a study of cytomegalovirus exposure and HLA in healthy donors. General study results and limits: Three CMV-associated chains were confirmed in vitro to be specific for CMV antigens.

The genes are TRBV30 and TRBJ1-1; TRBD1 matches 7 bases. The sequencing sample was made of PBMCs. The receptor's source is a man in his 60s in good health and CMV-seronegative. This chain's CDR3 is CAWSGRGLKAFF. The CDR3 nucleotides are TGTGCCTGGAGTGGGAGGGGGCTCAAAGCTTTCTTT.